This TCR beta chain stems from a study of post-analysis software for immune sequencing data. The wider study: Relapsing-remitting, secondary progressive and progressive-relapsing courses of multiple sclerosis were included.

Unique molecular identifiers tagged the TCR beta cDNA libraries. The yield from roughly 1 to 10 million T cells was around 500,000 cDNA molecules in total. MiXCR was run by TCRdb on the PCR reads, yielding one entry per CDR3 protein. Counted here are over 300,000 distinct CDR3 sequences, roughly 35% occurring once; the ten biggest clones make up over 10%. A note on this clonotype: No antigen is known for it.

V was clipped by 3 bases and J by 13 bases, with 19 bases between them. The CDR3 length is 14 residues. Study-level points and caveats: People with multiple sclerosis had a significantly lower normalized Chao1 diversity than controls did. Strong same-batch co-clustering of samples appeared with F measure clustering. In patients, TRBV5-6, TRBV5-1 and TRBV20-1 belonged to five or six TRBV segments found more frequently than in controls.

This clonotype was obtained from a girl aged 10-17 years with multiple sclerosis. The chain recombines TRBV12-3 or TRBV12-4 with TRBJ2-4; no clear D. The specimen sequenced was blood. Here the CDR3 reads CASSLVIPGGLQYF. The CDR3 nucleotides are TGTGCCAGCAGTTTGGTAATACCGGGCGGTTTACAGTACTTC.